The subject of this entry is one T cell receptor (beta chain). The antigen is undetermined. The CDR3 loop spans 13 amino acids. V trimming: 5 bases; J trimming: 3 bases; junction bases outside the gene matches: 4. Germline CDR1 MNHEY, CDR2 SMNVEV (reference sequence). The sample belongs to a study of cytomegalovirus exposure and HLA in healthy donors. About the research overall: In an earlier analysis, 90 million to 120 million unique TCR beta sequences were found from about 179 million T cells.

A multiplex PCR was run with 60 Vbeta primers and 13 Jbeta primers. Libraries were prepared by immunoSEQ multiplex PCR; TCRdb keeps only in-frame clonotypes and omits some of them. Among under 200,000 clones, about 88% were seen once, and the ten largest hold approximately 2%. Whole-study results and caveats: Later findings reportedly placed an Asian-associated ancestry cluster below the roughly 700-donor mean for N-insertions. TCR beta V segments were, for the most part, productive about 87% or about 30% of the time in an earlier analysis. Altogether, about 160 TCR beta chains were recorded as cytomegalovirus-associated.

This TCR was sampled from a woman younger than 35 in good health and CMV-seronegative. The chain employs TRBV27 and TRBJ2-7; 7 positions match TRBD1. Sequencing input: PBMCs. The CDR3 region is CASSIGGIYEQYF. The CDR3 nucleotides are TGTGCCAGCAGTATAGGGGGCATCTACGAGCAGTACTTC.